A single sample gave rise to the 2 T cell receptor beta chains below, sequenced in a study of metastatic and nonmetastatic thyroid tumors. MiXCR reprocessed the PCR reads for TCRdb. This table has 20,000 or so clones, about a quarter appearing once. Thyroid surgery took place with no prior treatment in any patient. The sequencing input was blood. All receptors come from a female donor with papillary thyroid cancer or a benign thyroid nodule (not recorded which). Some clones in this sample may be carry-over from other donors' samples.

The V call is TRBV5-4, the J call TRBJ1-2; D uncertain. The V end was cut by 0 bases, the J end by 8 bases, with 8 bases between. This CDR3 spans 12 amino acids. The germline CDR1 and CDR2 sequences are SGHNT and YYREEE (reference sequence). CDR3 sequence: CASSLDLSGYTF. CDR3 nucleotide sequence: TGTGCCAGCAGCTTGGATCTGTCCGGCTACACCTTC.

CDR3 sequence: CSAFDRGLTDTQYF. The CDR3 DNA follows: TGCAGTGCTTTCGACAGGGGGCTAACAGATACGCAGTATTTT. The chain recombines TRBV20-1 with TRBJ2-3; 10 nucleotides line up with TRBD1. The length of the CDR3 is 14 residues. CDR1 and CDR2 from the germline V gene are DFQATT and SNEGSKA (reference sequence). The ends lost 5 bases at V and 3 bases at J; junction bases unmatched: 5.